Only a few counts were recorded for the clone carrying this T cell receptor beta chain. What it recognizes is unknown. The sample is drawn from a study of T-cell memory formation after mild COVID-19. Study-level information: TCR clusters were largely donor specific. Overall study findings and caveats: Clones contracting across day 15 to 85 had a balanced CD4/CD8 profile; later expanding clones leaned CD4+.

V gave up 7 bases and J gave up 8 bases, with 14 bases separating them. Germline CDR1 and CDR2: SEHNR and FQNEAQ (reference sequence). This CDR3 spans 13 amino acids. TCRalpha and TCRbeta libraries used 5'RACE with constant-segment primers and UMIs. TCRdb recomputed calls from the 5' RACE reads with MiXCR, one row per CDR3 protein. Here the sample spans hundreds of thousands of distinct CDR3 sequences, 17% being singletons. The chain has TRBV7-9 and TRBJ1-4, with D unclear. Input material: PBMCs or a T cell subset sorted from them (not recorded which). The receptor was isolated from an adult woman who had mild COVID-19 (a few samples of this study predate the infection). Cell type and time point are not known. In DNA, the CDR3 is TGTGCCAGCACACCGGAGGGCGGAGAAAAACTGTTTTTT. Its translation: CASTPEGGEKLFF.